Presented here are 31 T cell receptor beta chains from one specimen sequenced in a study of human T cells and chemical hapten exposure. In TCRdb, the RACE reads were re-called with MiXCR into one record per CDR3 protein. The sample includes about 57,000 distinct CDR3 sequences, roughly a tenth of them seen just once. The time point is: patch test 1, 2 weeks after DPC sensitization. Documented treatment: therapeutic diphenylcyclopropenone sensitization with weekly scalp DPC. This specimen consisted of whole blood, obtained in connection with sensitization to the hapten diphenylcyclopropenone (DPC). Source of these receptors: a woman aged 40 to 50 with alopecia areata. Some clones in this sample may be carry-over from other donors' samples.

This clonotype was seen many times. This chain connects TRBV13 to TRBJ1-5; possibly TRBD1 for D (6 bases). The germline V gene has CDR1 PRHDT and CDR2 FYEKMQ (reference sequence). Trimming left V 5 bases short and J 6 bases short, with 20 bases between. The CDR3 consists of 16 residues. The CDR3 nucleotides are TGTGCCAGCAGCCGTGGCGATCTACAGGACAGTCAGCCCCAGCATTTT. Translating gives CASSRGDLQDSQPQHF.

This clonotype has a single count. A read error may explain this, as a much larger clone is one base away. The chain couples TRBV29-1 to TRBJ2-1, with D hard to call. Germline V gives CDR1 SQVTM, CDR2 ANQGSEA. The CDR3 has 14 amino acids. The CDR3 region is CSAVSPTVYNERFF. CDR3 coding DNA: TGCAGCGCCGTCTCCCCAACCGTCTACAATGAGCGGTTCTTC.

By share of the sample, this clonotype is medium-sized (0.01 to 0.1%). The CDR3 region is CSVLTGTENSPLHF. The CDR3 nucleotides read TGCAGTGTCCTGACCGGGACAGAGAATTCACCCCTCCACTTT. The chain links TRBV20-1 to TRBJ1-6; 7 bases fit TRBD1. Germline assignment: CDR1 DFQATT and CDR2 SNEGSKA (reference sequence). The length of the CDR3 is 14 residues. V trimming: 7 bases; J trimming: 7 bases; junction bases outside the gene matches: 10.

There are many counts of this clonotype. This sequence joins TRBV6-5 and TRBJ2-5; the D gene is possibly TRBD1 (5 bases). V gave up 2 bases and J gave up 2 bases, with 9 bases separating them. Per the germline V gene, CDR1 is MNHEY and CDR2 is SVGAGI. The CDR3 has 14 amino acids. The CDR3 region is CASSYTYRQETQYF. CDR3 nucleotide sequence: TGTGCCAGCAGTTACACGTACAGGCAAGAGACCCAGTACTTC.

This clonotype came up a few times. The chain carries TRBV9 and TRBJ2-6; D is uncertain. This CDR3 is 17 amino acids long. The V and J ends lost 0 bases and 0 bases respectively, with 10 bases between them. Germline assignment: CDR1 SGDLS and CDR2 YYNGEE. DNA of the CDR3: TGTGCCAGCAGCGTAGGACGGGCGAGCTCTGGGGCCAACGTCCTGACTTTC. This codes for CASSVGRASSGANVLTF.

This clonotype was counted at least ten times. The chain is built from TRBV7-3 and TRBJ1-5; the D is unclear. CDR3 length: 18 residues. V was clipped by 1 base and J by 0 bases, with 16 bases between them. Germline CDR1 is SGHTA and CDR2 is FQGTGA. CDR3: CASSLNPASTYSNQPQHF. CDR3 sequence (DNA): TGTGCCAGCAGCTTAAACCCAGCCTCGACTTATAGCAATCAGCCCCAGCATTTT.

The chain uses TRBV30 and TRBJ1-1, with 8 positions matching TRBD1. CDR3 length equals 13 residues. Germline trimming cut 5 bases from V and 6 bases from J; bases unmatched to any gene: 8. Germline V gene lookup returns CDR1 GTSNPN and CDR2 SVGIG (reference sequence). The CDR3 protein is CAWGDDRGPEAFF. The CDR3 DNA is TGTGCCTGGGGTGATGACAGGGGCCCTGAAGCTTTCTTT.

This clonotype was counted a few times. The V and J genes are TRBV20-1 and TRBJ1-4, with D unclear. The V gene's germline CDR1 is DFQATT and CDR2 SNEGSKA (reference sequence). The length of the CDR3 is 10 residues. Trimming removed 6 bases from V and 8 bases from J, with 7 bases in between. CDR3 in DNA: TGCAGTGCGCTGGAAGAAAAACTGTTTTTT. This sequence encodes CSALEEKLFF.

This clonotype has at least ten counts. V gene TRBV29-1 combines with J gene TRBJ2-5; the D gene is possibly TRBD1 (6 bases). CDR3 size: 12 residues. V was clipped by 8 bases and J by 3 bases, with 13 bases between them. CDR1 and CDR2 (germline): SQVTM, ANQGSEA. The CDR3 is CSTMHREETQYF. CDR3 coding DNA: TGCAGCACCATGCACAGGGAAGAGACCCAGTACTTC.

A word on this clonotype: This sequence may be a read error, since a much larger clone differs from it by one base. This CDR3 reads CANSSGTGGYNEQFF. CDR3 DNA sequence: TGTGCCAACAGTTCCGGGACAGGGGGGTACAATGAGCAGTTCTTC. This sequence joins TRBV6-2 or TRBV6-3 and TRBJ2-1; 11 bases are a match to TRBD1. This CDR3 has 15 residues. Germline V gene data show CDR1 as MNHEY and CDR2 as SVGEGT.

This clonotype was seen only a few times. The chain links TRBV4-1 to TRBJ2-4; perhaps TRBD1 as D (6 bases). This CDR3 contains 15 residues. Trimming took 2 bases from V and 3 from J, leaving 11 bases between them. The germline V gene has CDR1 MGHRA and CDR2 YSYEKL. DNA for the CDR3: TGCGCCAGCAGCCAAAACAGGGTAGGCAAAAACATTCAGTACTTC. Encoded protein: CASSQNRVGKNIQYF.

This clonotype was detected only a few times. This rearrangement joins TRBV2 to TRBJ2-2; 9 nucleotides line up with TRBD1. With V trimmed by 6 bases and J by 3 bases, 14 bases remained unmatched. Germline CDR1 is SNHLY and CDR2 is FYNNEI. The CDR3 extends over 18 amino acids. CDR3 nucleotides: TGTGCCAGCAGATACCGGGACAGGGAAACATTGGACACCGGGGAGCTGTTTTTT. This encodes CASRYRDRETLDTGELFF.

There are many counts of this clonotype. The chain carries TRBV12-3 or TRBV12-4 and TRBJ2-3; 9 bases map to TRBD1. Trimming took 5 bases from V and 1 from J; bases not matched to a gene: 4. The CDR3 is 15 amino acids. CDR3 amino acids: CASSPWTGGTDTQYF. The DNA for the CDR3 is TGTGCCAGCAGTCCCTGGACAGGGGGCACAGATACGCAGTATTTT.

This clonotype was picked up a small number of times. The CDR3 nucleotides are TGTGCCAGCAGCTTGGGGACAGAGCCCACTCTCTATGGCTACACCTTC. It codes for CASSLGTEPTLYGYTF. V and J are TRBV5-5 and TRBJ1-2; maybe TRBD1 (6 bases). From germline, CDR1 is SGHKS and CDR2 YYEKEE (reference sequence). The CDR3 sequence is 16 residues long. Trimming stripped 0 bases from V and 4 bases from J, with 16 bases between.

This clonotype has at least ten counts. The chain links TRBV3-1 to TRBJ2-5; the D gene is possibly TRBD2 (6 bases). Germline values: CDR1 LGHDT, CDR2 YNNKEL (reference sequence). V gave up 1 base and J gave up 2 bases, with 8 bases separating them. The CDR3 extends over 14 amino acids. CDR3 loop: CASSQGGTQETQYF. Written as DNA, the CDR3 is TGTGCCAGCAGCCAAGGCGGGACTCAAGAGACCCAGTACTTC.

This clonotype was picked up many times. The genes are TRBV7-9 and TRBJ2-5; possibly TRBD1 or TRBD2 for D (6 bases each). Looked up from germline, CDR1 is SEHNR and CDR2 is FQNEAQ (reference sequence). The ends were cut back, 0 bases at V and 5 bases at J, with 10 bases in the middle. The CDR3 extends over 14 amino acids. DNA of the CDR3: TGTGCCAGCAGCTTAGCCGGGGGCGCTGAGACCCAGTACTTC. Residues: CASSLAGGAETQYF. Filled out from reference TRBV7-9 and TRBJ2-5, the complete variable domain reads DTGVSQNPRHKITKRGQNVTFRCDPISEHNRLYWYRQTLGQGPEFLTYFQNEAQLEKSRLLSDRFSAERPKGSFSTLEIQRTEQGDSAMYLCASSLAGGAETQYFGPGTRLLVL.

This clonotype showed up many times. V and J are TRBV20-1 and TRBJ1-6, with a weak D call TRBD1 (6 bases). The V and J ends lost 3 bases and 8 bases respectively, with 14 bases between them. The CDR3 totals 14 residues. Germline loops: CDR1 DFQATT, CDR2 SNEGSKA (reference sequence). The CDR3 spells CSARIGGADSPLHF. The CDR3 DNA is TGCAGTGCTAGGATTGGGGGCGCGGATTCACCCCTCCACTTT.

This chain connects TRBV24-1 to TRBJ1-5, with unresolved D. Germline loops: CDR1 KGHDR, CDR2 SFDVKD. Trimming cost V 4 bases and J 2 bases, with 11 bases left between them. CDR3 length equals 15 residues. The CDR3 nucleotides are TGTGCCACCAGTGACCCTTCAGCGGGCAATCAGCCCCAGCATTTT. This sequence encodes CATSDPSAGNQPQHF.

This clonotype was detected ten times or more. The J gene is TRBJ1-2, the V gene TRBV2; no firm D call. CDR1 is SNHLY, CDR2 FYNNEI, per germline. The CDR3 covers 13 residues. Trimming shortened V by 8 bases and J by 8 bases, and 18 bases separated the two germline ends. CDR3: CASLQEAAAGYTF. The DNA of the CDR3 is TGTGCCAGCCTCCAAGAGGCAGCGGCGGGCTACACCTTC. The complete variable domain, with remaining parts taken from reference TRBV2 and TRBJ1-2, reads EPEVTQTPSHQVTQMGQEVILRCVPISNHLYFYWYRQILGQKVEFLVSFYNNEISEKSEIFDDQFSVERPDGSNFTLKIRSTKLEDSAMYFCASLQEAAAGYTFGSGTRLTVV.

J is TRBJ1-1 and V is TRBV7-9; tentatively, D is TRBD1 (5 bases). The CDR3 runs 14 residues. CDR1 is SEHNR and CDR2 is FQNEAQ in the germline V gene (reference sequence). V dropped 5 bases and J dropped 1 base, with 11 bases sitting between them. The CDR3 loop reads CASSPTTENTEAFF. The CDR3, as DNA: TGTGCCAGCAGCCCAACGACAGAGAACACTGAAGCTTTCTTT.

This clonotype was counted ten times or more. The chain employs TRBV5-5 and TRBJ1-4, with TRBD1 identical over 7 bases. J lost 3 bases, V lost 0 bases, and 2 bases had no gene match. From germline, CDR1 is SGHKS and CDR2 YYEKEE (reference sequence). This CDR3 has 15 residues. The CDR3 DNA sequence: TGTGCCAGCAGCTTGGAGGGGACAGCTAATGAAAAACTGTTTTTT. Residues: CASSLEGTANEKLFF. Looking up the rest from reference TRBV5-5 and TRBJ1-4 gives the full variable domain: DAGVTQSPTHLIKTRGQQVTLRCSPISGHKSVSWYQQVLGQGPQFIFQYYEKEERGRGNFPDRFSARQFPNYSSELNVNALLLGDSALYLCASSLEGTANEKLFFGSGTQLSVL.

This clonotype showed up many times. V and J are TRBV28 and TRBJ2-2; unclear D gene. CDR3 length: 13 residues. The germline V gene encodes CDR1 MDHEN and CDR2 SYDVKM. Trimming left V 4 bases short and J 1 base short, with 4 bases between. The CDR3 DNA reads TGTGCCAGCAGTTCGGGGAACACCGGGGAGCTGTTTTTT. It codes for CASSSGNTGELFF. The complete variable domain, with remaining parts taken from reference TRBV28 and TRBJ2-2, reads DVKVTQSSRYLVKRTGEKVFLECVQDMDHENMFWYRQDPGLGLRLIYFSYDVKMKEKGDIPEGYSVSREKKERFSLILESASTNQTSMYLCASSSGNTGELFFGEGSRLTVL.

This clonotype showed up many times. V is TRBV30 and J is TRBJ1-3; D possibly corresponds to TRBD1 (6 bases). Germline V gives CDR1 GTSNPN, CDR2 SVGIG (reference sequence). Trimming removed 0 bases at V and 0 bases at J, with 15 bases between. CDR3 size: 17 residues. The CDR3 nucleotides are TGTGCCTGGAGTGTACGCGGGGGGCCCAGCTCTGGAAACACCATATATTTT. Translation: CAWSVRGGPSSGNTIYF.

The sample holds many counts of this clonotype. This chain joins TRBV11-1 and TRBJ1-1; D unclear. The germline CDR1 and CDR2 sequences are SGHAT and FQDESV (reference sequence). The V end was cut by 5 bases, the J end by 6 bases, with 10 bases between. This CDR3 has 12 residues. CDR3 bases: TGTGCCAGCAGCCCCCGTAACGCTGAAGCTTTCTTT. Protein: CASSPRNAEAFF.

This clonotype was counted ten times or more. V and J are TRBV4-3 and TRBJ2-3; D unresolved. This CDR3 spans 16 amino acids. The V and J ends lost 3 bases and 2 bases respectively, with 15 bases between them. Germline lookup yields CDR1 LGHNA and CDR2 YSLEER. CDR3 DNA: TGCGCCAGCAGCCATTTTACATCAGTGGACACAGATACGCAGTATTTT. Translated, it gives CASSHFTSVDTDTQYF.

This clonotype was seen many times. CDR3: CASSGLAGGEQYF. Here the CDR3 DNA reads TGTGCCAGCAGCGGACTAGCGGGGGGGGAGCAGTACTTC. This rearrangement joins TRBV2 to TRBJ2-7; 15 nucleotides line up with TRBD2. CDR1 is SNHLY, CDR2 FYNNEI, per germline. The J segment lost 7 bases and the V segment lost 6 bases, leaving 1 base of the junction unmatched. The CDR3 consists of 13 residues.

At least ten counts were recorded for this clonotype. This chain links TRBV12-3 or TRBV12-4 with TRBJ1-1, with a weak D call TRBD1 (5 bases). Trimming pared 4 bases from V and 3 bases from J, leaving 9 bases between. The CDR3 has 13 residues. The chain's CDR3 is CASSSREDTEAFF. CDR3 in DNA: TGTGCCAGCAGTTCCAGGGAGGACACTGAAGCTTTCTTT.

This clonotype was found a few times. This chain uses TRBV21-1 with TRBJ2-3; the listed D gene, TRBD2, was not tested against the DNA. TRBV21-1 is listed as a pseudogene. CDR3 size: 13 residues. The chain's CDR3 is CASSKSGTDTQYF. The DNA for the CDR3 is TGTGCCAGCAGCAAAAGCGGAACAGATACGCAGTATTTT.

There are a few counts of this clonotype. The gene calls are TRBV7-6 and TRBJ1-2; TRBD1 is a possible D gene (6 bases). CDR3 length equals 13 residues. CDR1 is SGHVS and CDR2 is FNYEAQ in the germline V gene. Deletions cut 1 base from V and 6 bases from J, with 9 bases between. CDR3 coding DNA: TGTGCCAGCAGCTTAGGGCAGGGGCATGGCTACACCTTC. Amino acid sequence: CASSLGQGHGYTF. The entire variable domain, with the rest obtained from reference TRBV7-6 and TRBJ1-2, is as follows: GAGVSQSPRYKVTKRGQDVALRCDPISGHVSLYWYRQALGQGPEFLTYFNYEAQQDKSGLPNDRFSAERPEGSISTLTIQRTEQRDSAMYRCASSLGQGHGYTFGSGTRLTVV.

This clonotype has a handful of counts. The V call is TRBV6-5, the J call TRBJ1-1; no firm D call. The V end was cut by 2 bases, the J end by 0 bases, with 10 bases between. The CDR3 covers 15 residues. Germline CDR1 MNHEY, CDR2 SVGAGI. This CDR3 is CASSYDGVVNTEAFF. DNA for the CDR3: TGTGCCAGCAGTTACGACGGGGTCGTGAACACTGAAGCTTTCTTT.

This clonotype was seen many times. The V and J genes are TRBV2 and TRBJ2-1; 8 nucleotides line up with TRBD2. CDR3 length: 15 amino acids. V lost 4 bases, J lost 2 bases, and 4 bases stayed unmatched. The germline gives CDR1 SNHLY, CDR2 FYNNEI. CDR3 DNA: TGTGCCAGCAGTGGGCAAGCGGGGGCCTACAATGAGCAGTTCTTC. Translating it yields CASSGQAGAYNEQFF.